The present entry profiles one TCR beta chain with its context. Its antigen is not identified. Measured with immunoSEQ multiplex PCR; TCRdb has only the in-frame clones, and not every one. The sample holds approximately 100,000 clones, approximately 86% seen once. The CDR3 has 13 amino acids. The germline gives CDR1 WNHNN, CDR2 SYGVQD (reference sequence). Trimming pared 4 bases from V and 7 bases from J, leaving 11 bases between. This entry belongs to a study of T cell responses to AZD1222 COVID-19 vaccine. Study conclusions and caveats: Two AZD1222 doses significantly raised spike-specific TCR breadth and depth over controls. Nearly half of spike-specific TCRs reportedly go after variant regions that carry no mutations. Repertoires were sampled only after the peak T cell response. At 160-218 and 743-854, vaccine-associated CD4 TCRs were dominant, and they spanned spike.

The chain couples TRBV10-1 to TRBJ2-1; a possible D gene is TRBD2 (5 bases). This sample comprised peripheral blood, obtained 28 days after the second dose of the MenACWY control vaccine. The sequence came from an adult who received the MenACWY meningococcal vaccine as a control. CDR3 DNA: TGCGCCAGCAGTGTGAGGGTGGATAATGAGCAGTTCTTC. Translating gives CASSVRVDNEQFF.